The rows below give T cell receptor beta chains drawn from one sample of a study of identical twins. TCRdb reprocessed the 5' RACE reads via MiXCR and lists one record per CDR3 protein. The table shows about 530,000 distinct CDR3 sequences, with 12% to 15% occurring only once. Another study also made use of these data, one on yellow fever vaccine responses in identical twins.

Specimen: CD4+ T cells sorted from blood. These TCRs come from a woman between 18 and 29 years old in good health. The CDR3 runs from the conserved cysteine through the conserved F or W. Each record gives: clone size, D gene, V gene, J gene, CDR3 DNA, CDR3 protein. D genes are given only for firm matches. Expanded clones get a size class; other rows say once, few or many, or leave the size out.

>-|TRBD1|TRBV5-1|TRBJ2-1
TGCGCCAGCAGCTCGGAAAACGGACAGGGCAAATACAATGAGCAGTTCTTC
CASSSENGQGKYNEQFF
>-|TRBD2|TRBV4-2|TRBJ2-3
TGTGCCAGCAGCCAAGATATCCCCGTTCTAGCGGGCACGACAGATACGCAGTATTTT
CASSQDIPVLAGTTDTQYF
>-|-|TRBV5-5|TRBJ2-2
TGTGCCAGCAGCTTGTGGGCAGGGGAGACGAACACCGGGGAGCTGTTTTTT
CASSLWAGETNTGELFF
>few|-|TRBV3-1|TRBJ2-5
TGTGCCAGCAGCCAAGATTCAGGGAGAGAGACCCAGTACTTC
CASSQDSGRETQYF
>few|-|TRBV12-3/TRBV12-4|TRBJ2-5
TGTGCCAGCACTTCACCAGCCAAAGAGACCCAGTACTTC
CASTSPAKETQYF
>-|TRBD2|TRBV20-1|TRBJ2-1
TGCAGTGCTAGAGGGCTAGCGGGAGTTTATGAGCAGTTCTTC
CSARGLAGVYEQFF
>-|-|TRBV20-1|TRBJ1-6
TGCAGTGCCAACTCCGGGGGGGCCTATAATTCACCCCTCCACTTT
CSANSGGAYNSPLHF
>few|-|TRBV5-1|TRBJ1-2
TGCGCCAGCAGCTTGGGTGGAAGGGAAGACTATGGCTACACCTTC
CASSLGGREDYGYTF
>-|-|TRBV11-3|TRBJ1-2
TGTGCCAGCAGCTTAGGAGCATATAACTATGGCTACACCTTC
CASSLGAYNYGYTF
>-|-|TRBV5-1|TRBJ1-1
TGCGCCAGCAGCAGAAACGGGAACACTGAAGCTTTCTTT
CASSRNGNTEAFF
>few|-|TRBV7-6|TRBJ1-1
TGTGCCAGCAGCTTAGCTTCCGGGTGGACCCTGAACACTGAAGCTTTCTTT
CASSLASGWTLNTEAFF
>-|TRBD1|TRBV18|TRBJ2-7
TGTGCCAGCTCACCACCGGGACAGGGATCCTCCTACGAGCAGTACTTC
CASSPPGQGSSYEQYF
>few|-|TRBV15|TRBJ2-2
TGTGCCACCAGCAGAGATCAGGGGGAGCTGTTTTTT
CATSRDQGELFF
>-|-|TRBV7-9|TRBJ2-5
TGTTCCGGGGGATCACAAGAGACCCAGTACTTC
CSGGSQETQYF
>few|-|TRBV28|TRBJ2-7
TGTGCCAGCAACGTTGGCAGCTACGAGCAGTACTTC
CASNVGSYEQYF
>few|-|TRBV12-5|TRBJ2-3
TGTGCTAGTGGTCCCGGACATTCTAGCACAGATACGCAGTATTTT
CASGPGHSSTDTQYF
>few|TRBD2|TRBV9|TRBJ2-1
TGTGCCAGCAGCGTACCGGGACTAGCGGGCAATGAGCAGTTCTTC
CASSVPGLAGNEQFF
>-|-|TRBV3-1|TRBJ1-1
TGTGCCAGCAGCCAAGCTTTAGGGGGGGGCGGAGTGGGGGCTTTCTTT
CASSQALGGGGVGAFF
>few|TRBD2|TRBV29-1|TRBJ2-1
TGCAGCGTTGAACCGTTACTAGCGGGTGAGCAGTTCTTC
CSVEPLLAGEQFF
>-|TRBD1|TRBV5-1|TRBJ1-2
TGCGCCAGCAGCGTGGACAGGGGGGACTATGGCTACACCTTC
CASSVDRGDYGYTF
>many|-|TRBV12-3/TRBV12-4|TRBJ1-1
TGTGCCAGCAGTTTGGGTTTGAGCACTGAAGCTTTCTTT
CASSLGLSTEAFF
>many|TRBD1|TRBV29-1|TRBJ2-1
TGCAGCGTTGAAGGACAGGGCAATGAGCAGTTCTTC
CSVEGQGNEQFF
>many|-|TRBV7-8|TRBJ2-5
TGTGCCAGCAGCTCGAAAATCCAGGGTTCCCAAGAGACCCAGTACTTC
CASSSKIQGSQETQYF
>-|-|TRBV18|TRBJ2-7
TGTGCCAGCTCACCAGGAATACAAGGGGCCGCCCACGAGCAGTACTTC
CASSPGIQGAAHEQYF
>few|TRBD1|TRBV20-1|TRBJ2-5
TGCAGTGCTAGAGGGGACAGGGAAACCCAAGAGACCCAGTACTTC
CSARGDRETQETQYF
>-|-|TRBV3-1|TRBJ1-4
TGTGCCACCAGCCAAGATCGAACAGGGCGTGAAAAACTGTTTTTT
CATSQDRTGREKLFF
>-|TRBD1|TRBV28|TRBJ2-3
TGTGCCAGCAGACCAACTCCAGGGGGCCTGAGGACAGATACGCAGTATTTT
CASRPTPGGLRTDTQYF
>few|-|TRBV7-9|TRBJ2-1
TGTGCCAGGCGACGTGATGGGAATGAGCAGTTCTTC
CARRRDGNEQFF
>many|-|TRBV24-1|TRBJ2-1
TGTGCCACCAGTGATTTACTAAGCGAGCAGTTCTTC
CATSDLLSEQFF
>-|-|TRBV12-3/TRBV12-4|TRBJ2-2
TGTGCCAGCAGTTTATCAGAAGCCGGGGAGCTGTTTTTT
CASSLSEAGELFF
>-|TRBD2|TRBV10-3|TRBJ2-7
TGTGCCATCGTCGAAGGACTAGCCTACGAGCAGTACTTC
CAIVEGLAYEQYF
>-|TRBD2|TRBV6-5|TRBJ2-2
TGTGCCAGCAGTTACGGGAGGACTAGCGGGATCTCTACCGGGGAGCTGTTTTTT
CASSYGRTSGISTGELFF
>few|-|TRBV6-1|TRBJ1-1
TGTGCCAGCAGAGGGGCTGTAGAGTACACTGAAGCTTTCTTT
CASRGAVEYTEAFF
>few|-|TRBV7-9|TRBJ2-1
TGTGCCAGCAGCTTAGGCGTTCCCTACAATGAGCAGTTCTTC
CASSLGVPYNEQFF